This T cell receptor (beta chain) was recorded in a study of blood T cell repertoires in COVID-19. There are a few counts of this clone. The CDR3 consists of 13 residues. V was cut by 6 bases and J by 4 bases, with 13 bases left in between. Germline V lookup: CDR1 SGHNT, CDR2 YYREEE (reference sequence). TCRdb keeps only in-frame clones here, not all; method: immunoSEQ multiplex PCR. The table records 150,000 to 200,000 clones, approximately 87% of them present only once. The TCR comes from a young woman who had recovered from COVID-19. V gene TRBV5-4 combines with J gene TRBJ1-2; D perhaps matches TRBD1 (5 bases). Sequencing was carried out using peripheral blood. CDR3 DNA: TGTGCCAGCACTCGTCTCAGGGCCTATGGCTACACCTTC. Residues: CASTRLRAYGYTF.